The 2 T cell receptor beta chains below come from one sample, sequenced in a study of T cell responses to AZD1222 COVID-19 vaccine (dated by TCRdb to about 2021). What the time point label conveys for this sample: about 28 days (+/-7) after the second vaccine dose. Libraries came from the immunoSEQ multiplex PCR assay. TCRdb took this table from immuneACCESS and kept in-frame rearrangements with V and J called. Such tables lack part of the clones; where checked against another copy, unresolved V genes explain under half of the gap, and the rest is unexplained. In this sample the table shows about 140,000 clones, over 80% of which occur a single time. The ten largest make up under 3.5% of the sample. The source was peripheral blood, collected 28 days after the second AZD1222 dose. These receptor sequences come from an adult who received the AZD1222 COVID-19 vaccine.

The chain recombines TRBV4-1 with TRBJ1-3; possibly TRBD1 for D (5 bases). Trimming took off 3 bases at V and 0 bases at J, with 12 bases between the two ends. CDR1 is MGHRA, CDR2 YSYEKL, per germline. This CDR3 region has 16 residues. The DNA for the CDR3 is TGCGCCAGCAGCCACCCGGGACTGAGCTCTGGAAACACCATATATTTT. Encoded protein: CASSHPGLSSGNTIYF.

The chain is built from TRBV9 and TRBJ2-6, with D possibly TRBD1 on 5 matching bases. CDR1 and CDR2 (germline): SGDLS, YYNGEE. With 3 bases removed from V and 5 bases from J, the gap between germline ends came to 18 bases. CDR3 length equals 17 residues. CDR3 sequence reads: CASSADSREKWANVLTF. In nucleotides, the CDR3 is TGTGCCAGCAGCGCGGATTCCAGGGAAAAATGGGCCAACGTCCTGACTTTC. Together with reference TRBV9 and TRBJ2-6, the CDR3 gives the full variable domain: DSGVTQTPKHLITATGQRVTLRCSPRSGDLSVYWYQQSLDQGLQFLIQYYNGEERAKGNILERFSAQQFPDLHSELNLSSLELGDSALYFCASSADSREKWANVLTFGAGSRLTVL.